The 14 T cell receptor beta chains listed next were all sequenced from one sample in a study of control samples from healthy donors and cancer patients. TCRdb's copy holds only in-frame clones and misses some; the assay was immunoSEQ multiplex PCR. The repertoire holds 35,000 to 55,000 clones, about 89% seen once, with about 10% in the top ten. Sequenced material: PBMCs. Receptors originate from a woman aged 60-75 years with lung cancer.

This chain uses TRBV5-1 with TRBJ2-7, with 11 bases fitting TRBD1. Germline V gene lookup returns CDR1 SGHRS and CDR2 YFSETQ. There are 13 residues in the CDR3. V trimming: 4 bases; J trimming: 7 bases; junction bases outside the gene matches: 4. The CDR3 DNA sequence: TGCGCCAGCAGCCTGGGACAGGGGGATGAGCAGTACTTC. Its protein is CASSLGQGDEQYF. The complete variable domain, with remaining parts taken from reference TRBV5-1 and TRBJ2-7, reads KAGVTQTPRYLIKTRGQQVTLSCSPISGHRSVSWYQQTPGQGLQFLFEYFSETQRNKGNFPGRFSGRQFSNSRSEMNVSTLELGDSALYLCASSLGQGDEQYFGPGTRLTVT.

The chain links TRBV7-3 to TRBJ1-1, with a possible D match to TRBD1 (5 bases). The germline V gene has CDR1 SGHTA and CDR2 FQGTGA. V lost 2 bases and J 1 base, leaving 26 bases between the germline ends. CDR3 length equals 20 residues. CDR3 in amino acids: CASSLYYTGGLQLGNTEAFF. The CDR3 region has the DNA TGTGCCAGCAGCTTATATTATACGGGGGGACTACAGTTGGGGAACACTGAAGCTTTCTTT.

J is TRBJ2-1 and V is TRBV5-1; TRBD1 agrees at 8 bases. The germline V gene encodes CDR1 SGHRS and CDR2 YFSETQ. J lost 4 bases, V lost 4 bases, and 4 bases had no gene match. The CDR3 sequence is 14 residues long. CDR3 DNA sequence: TGCGCCAGCAGCGCCGGGACAGGATACAATGAGCAGTTCTTC. Amino acids: CASSAGTGYNEQFF.

The chain has TRBV11-2 and TRBJ2-5, with D tentatively TRBD1 (6 bases). V dropped 1 base and J dropped 5 bases, with 14 bases sitting between them. CDR1 and CDR2 from the germline V gene are SGHAT and FQNNGV. This CDR3 region has 15 residues. CDR3 sequence: CASSLARQDWETQYF. The CDR3 DNA is TGTGCCAGCAGCTTAGCCCGACAGGATTGGGAGACCCAGTACTTC.

The rearrangement uses TRBV11-2 and TRBJ2-5; TRBD2 agrees at 13 bases. With V trimmed by 5 bases and J by 2 bases, 2 bases remained unmatched. The CDR3 is 15 residues long. Germline V gene sequence: CDR1 SGHAT, CDR2 FQNNGV. The DNA for the CDR3 is TGTGCCAGCAGCGGACTAGCGGGAGCGCAAGAGACCCAGTACTTC. It translates to CASSGLAGAQETQYF.

The V gene is TRBV28, the J gene TRBJ1-1; D is unclear. The CDR3 is 14 residues long. The ends were cut back, 2 bases at V and 1 base at J, with 8 bases in the middle. CDR1 is MDHEN, CDR2 SYDVKM, per germline. CDR3 nucleotides: TGTGCCAGCAGTTTAAGGCGGGGGAACACTGAAGCTTTCTTT. Translation gives CASSLRRGNTEAFF.

This chain connects TRBV6-2 or TRBV6-3 to TRBJ2-7, with 7 bases identical to TRBD1. The CDR3 has 16 amino acids. Germline trimming cut 6 bases from V and 5 bases from J; bases unmatched to any gene: 16. Germline loops: CDR1 MNHEY, CDR2 SVGEGT. The CDR3 coding sequence is TGTGCCAGCAGCTCCTCGAGCCGGGACAGAGGAAACGAGCAGTACTTC. Its translation: CASSSSSRDRGNEQYF.

The gene calls are TRBV7-3 and TRBJ2-6; TRBD2 agrees at 14 bases. Germline V CDR1 and CDR2: SGHTA, FQGTGA. The V and J ends lost 5 bases and 3 bases, in that order; junction bases with no gene match: 6. This CDR3 comprises 18 residues. The chain's CDR3 is CASSPGLAGVVGANVLTF. DNA for the CDR3: TGTGCCAGCAGCCCGGGACTAGCGGGAGTGGTTGGGGCCAACGTCCTGACTTTC.

The rearrangement uses TRBV29-1 and TRBJ1-4; D ambiguous. This CDR3 region has 12 residues. With 7 bases removed from V and 8 bases from J, the gap between germline ends came to 14 bases. Germline CDR1 SQVTM, CDR2 ANQGSEA. The CDR3 sequence is CSGKGPTEKLFF. As DNA, the CDR3 is TGCAGCGGGAAAGGACCGACAGAAAAACTGTTTTTT.

The chain links TRBV28 to TRBJ2-1; TRBD1 matches 9 bases. The CDR3 has 15 amino acids. CDR1 is MDHEN, CDR2 SYDVKM, per germline. The trim removed 5 bases at V and 2 bases at J, leaving 4 bases unmatched. The CDR3 region is CASSPGTGPYNEQFF. CDR3 nucleotides: TGTGCCAGCAGTCCCGGGACAGGGCCCTACAATGAGCAGTTCTTC. Full variable domain (remainder filled in from reference TRBV28 and TRBJ2-1): DVKVTQSSRYLVKRTGEKVFLECVQDMDHENMFWYRQDPGLGLRLIYFSYDVKMKEKGDIPEGYSVSREKKERFSLILESASTNQTSMYLCASSPGTGPYNEQFFGPGTRLTVL.

J is TRBJ1-3 and V is TRBV30; the D is unclear. The V gene lost 3 bases and the J gene lost 0 bases, with 3 bases spanning the gap. The CDR3 spans 12 residues. Germline V lookup: CDR1 GTSNPN, CDR2 SVGIG (reference sequence). The CDR3: CAWSLSGNTIYF. CDR3 sequence (DNA): TGTGCCTGGAGCCTCTCTGGAAACACCATATATTTT. The whole variable domain, remainder taken from reference TRBV30 and TRBJ1-3, is SQTIHQWPATLVQPVGSPLSLECTVEGTSNPNLYWYRQAAGRGLQLLFYSVGIGQISSEVPQNLSASRPQDRQFILSSKKLLLSDSGFYLCAWSLSGNTIYFGEGSWLTVV.

The chain carries TRBV7-9 and TRBJ2-1; tentative D call: TRBD2 (5 bases). The CDR3 consists of 13 residues. V lost 3 bases to trimming and J lost 6 bases, with 9 bases between them. Germline V lookup: CDR1 SEHNR, CDR2 FQNEAQ (reference sequence). The CDR3 loop is CASSFISVNEQFF. The CDR3 DNA reads TGTGCCAGCAGCTTTATTAGCGTCAATGAGCAGTTCTTC. Full variable domain (remainder filled in from reference TRBV7-9 and TRBJ2-1): DTGVSQNPRHKITKRGQNVTFRCDPISEHNRLYWYRQTLGQGPEFLTYFQNEAQLEKSRLLSDRFSAERPKGSFSTLEIQRTEQGDSAMYLCASSFISVNEQFFGPGTRLTVL.

The genes are TRBV23-1 and TRBJ2-5; D possibly uses TRBD1 or TRBD2 (6 bases each). TRBV23-1 is filed as an ORF, its function uncertain. V gave up 3 bases and J gave up 2 bases, with 13 bases separating them. The CDR3 has 15 residues. As DNA, the CDR3 is TGCGCCAGCAGTCAGGGGGGCCGGGCTCAAGAGACCCAGTACTTC. Its protein is CASSQGGRAQETQYF.

The chain links TRBV6-1 to TRBJ2-3; 7 positions agree with TRBD2. The V gene's germline CDR1 is MNHNS and CDR2 SASEGT. This CDR3 comprises 16 residues. V gave up 4 bases and J gave up 5 bases; unmatched junction bases: 12. The CDR3 nucleotides are TGTGCCAGCAGTGCCCAACGGGCGGGGGTGGGAGATACGCAGTATTTT. Protein sequence: CASSAQRAGVGDTQYF.